The source of this T cell receptor beta chain is a study of early T cells in non-severe SARS-CoV-2 infection. Looking at the study overall: Bulk RNA from unsorted whole blood was sequenced; chains were unpaired.

Attachment of unique molecular identifiers was made to individual cDNA molecules. Via MiXCR, TCRdb re-called the 5' RACE reads, giving one row per CDR3 protein. The sample lists about 94,000 distinct CDR3 sequences; roughly 13% were seen once. This clonotype has ten or more counts. The antigen remains undetermined. Germline V gives CDR1 DFQATT, CDR2 SNEGSKA (reference sequence). The CDR3 has 14 residues. Trimming took 1 base from V and 2 from J, leaving 8 bases between them. Whole-study results and caveats: Sequences matched to VDJdb favored anti-spike CD8 responses, while private and CD4 specificities were missed.

The rearrangement joins TRBV20-1 to TRBJ2-2, with D unresolved. The sequence came from an adult who was a healthcare worker with PCR-confirmed SARS-CoV-2 infection or an uninfected control (not recorded which). The sample taken for sequencing was whole blood. In DNA form, the CDR3 reads TGCAGTGCTAGAGGAGGCCCCAACACCGGGGAGCTGTTTTTT. Its translation: CSARGGPNTGELFF.